This T cell receptor beta chain derives from a study of CD8+ T cells in alopecia areata. This clone has a handful of counts. Following extraction, RNA underwent reverse transcription to cDNA, which served as the sequencing template. Here immunoSEQ multiplex PCR was the method, and the copy in TCRdb shows in-frame clones only, minus some. This table holds 170,000 or so clones, around three fifths found once. The treatment: oral pan-JAK inhibitor, 5-10 mg twice daily. Separation by sorting yielded CD4+ and CD8+ T cells from PBMCs. The receptor was derived from a human donor with alopecia areata. Sequenced material: CD8+ T cells sorted from blood, taken at week 24, from a patient treated with tofacitinib.

The CDR3: CSALKGEAFF. In DNA, the CDR3 is TGCAGCGCTCTAAAGGGTGAAGCTTTCTTT. This chain links TRBV29-1 with TRBJ1-1; D gene unclear. Trimming took 7 bases from V and 7 from J, leaving 10 bases between them. There are 10 residues in the CDR3. Germline loops: CDR1 SQVTM, CDR2 ANQGSEA.